This T cell receptor beta chain was captured in a study of CD8 T cells in ankylosing spondylitis. TCRdb processed the 5' RACE reads anew with MiXCR; each CDR3 protein has one entry. The data show fewer than 500,000 distinct CDR3 sequences, roughly 26% seen once. The V end lost 5 bases, the J end lost 3 bases, and 19 bases lay between the germline ends. This CDR3 is built from 15 residues. Germline-derived CDR1 and CDR2 are DFQATT and SNEGSKA (reference sequence). A remark on this clonotype: Its specificity is unknown.

Notes on the study in general: Ankylosing spondylitis blood seemed to carry a telltale TCR beta motif made of several highly homologous variants. Reportedly, disease-linked clones are significantly enriched in ankylosing spondylitis patients' matched synovial fluid. Researchers report that disease-linked clones proved CD8+ and relatively rare in peripheral blood.

Sequenced sample: blood, either unsorted or a sorted T cell fraction (not recorded which). The sequence derives from a male donor with ankylosing spondylitis. This chain uses TRBV20-1 with TRBJ1-1; possibly TRBD1 for D (5 bases). CDR3 in amino acids: CSAPRAGPYDTEAFF. The CDR3 DNA sequence: TGCAGTGCTCCCCGCGCAGGGCCTTATGACACTGAAGCTTTCTTT.